Listed below are T cell receptor beta chains from one sample, sequenced in a study of T cells after yellow fever vaccination. TCRdb re-called the 5' RACE reads through MiXCR, storing one row per CDR3 protein. The repertoire has 300,000 to 350,000 distinct CDR3 sequences, approximately 4.2% of them found once; the top ten carry more than 20%. This specimen was PBMCs, taken 5 days after the yellow fever booster vaccination. Receptors originate from a man aged 18 to 29 who received the YFV17D yellow fever vaccine. The CDR3 runs from the conserved cysteine through the conserved F or W. Fields, in order: V gene, J gene, CDR3 protein.

TRBV10-3,TRBJ2-3,CATKDERGHTDTQYF
TRBV9,TRBJ2-3,CASSVAGREDTQYF
TRBV5-1,TRBJ1-5,CASSLRHGDQPQHF
TRBV10-1,TRBJ2-3,CASSDHEWGDTQYF
TRBV4-3,TRBJ1-2,CASSQGTGGVDGYTF
TRBV5-5,TRBJ1-6,CASSPADRANSPLHF
TRBV5-1,TRBJ1-4,CASSFGGANEKLFF
TRBV10-3,TRBJ1-1,CAISAGENTEAFF
TRBV5-1,TRBJ2-3,CASCSTSSGVTDTQYF
TRBV6-5,TRBJ1-3,CASSFTGQTSGNTIYF
TRBV7-3,TRBJ2-1,CASSLDVSGTFNEQFF
TRBV20-1,TRBJ1-1,CSARGLIGARGDAFF
TRBV5-1,TRBJ2-2,CASSPTSGGYTGELFF
TRBV7-8,TRBJ1-2,CASSLYVDYGYTF
TRBV5-5,TRBJ2-3,CASSAQGRTDTQYF
TRBV20-1,TRBJ1-1,CSARELGPRTEAFF
TRBV12-3/TRBV12-4,TRBJ1-2,CASSPGGDGYTF
TRBV10-3,TRBJ1-2,CAISEQIYGYTF
TRBV7-2,TRBJ2-3,CASSPGYTQYF
TRBV4-1,TRBJ1-4,CASSQPAGTGWATNEKLFF
TRBV7-2,TRBJ2-1,CASSLELAGSSYNEQFF
TRBV5-1,TRBJ2-1,CASSPGDEPNEQFF
TRBV29-1,TRBJ1-5,CSVRQHSNQPQHF
TRBV3-1,TRBJ2-2,CASSQGVSGTGELFF
TRBV5-5,TRBJ2-5,CASSPGTRFETQYF
TRBV11-2,TRBJ2-3,CASSFHSTDTQYF
TRBV12-3/TRBV12-4,TRBJ1-1,CASSFEGTGIAEAFF
TRBV9,TRBJ2-1,CASSPGGPRNEQFF
TRBV6-1,TRBJ1-2,CASSVAKANYGYTF
TRBV10-3,TRBJ1-1,CAISTQGANTEAFF
TRBV7-8,TRBJ1-6,CASSTRTGQNSPLHF
TRBV5-1,TRBJ1-6,CASSLVMDGNSPLHF
TRBV6-2/TRBV6-3,TRBJ2-3,CASSRYSSGGRVDTQYF
TRBV29-1,TRBJ2-3,CSVEGPGADTQYF
TRBV29-1,TRBJ1-2,CSVEVQDRGAKGYTF
TRBV5-1,TRBJ2-7,CASSLDDGVPYEQYF
TRBV7-3,TRBJ2-3,CASSASGYTDTQYF
TRBV3-1,TRBJ2-3,CASSQVGFTDTQYF
TRBV19,TRBJ2-3,CASSLTGTSTDTQYF
TRBV10-3,TRBJ1-3,CAISSVFGNTIYF
TRBV30,TRBJ1-1,CAWSVLGQGLFGTEAFF
TRBV7-2,TRBJ1-4,CASSSSAEKLFF
TRBV7-8,TRBJ2-3,CASSPQTGLAGSTDTQYF
TRBV6-5,TRBJ1-1,CASRNILSFGPKAFF
TRBV5-1,TRBJ2-2,CASSLEVLLGSNTGELFF
TRBV19,TRBJ2-7,CASSMIGGFYEQYF
TRBV9,TRBJ1-2,CASSTQGGFSGYTF
TRBV20-1,TRBJ2-7,CSATVSGGGEQYF
TRBV23-1,TRBJ1-5,CASSQMRPAHHGQPQHF
TRBV7-8,TRBJ1-1,CASRVGMNTEAFF
TRBV28,TRBJ2-1,CASSVLVAGGLGSYNEQFF
TRBV5-1,TRBJ2-3,CASSSPKDRVFRWADTQYF
TRBV5-1,TRBJ1-1,CASRGGPQNTEAFF